These 21 T cell receptor beta chains came from one sample sequenced in a study of human T cells and chemical hapten exposure. TCRdb re-called the RACE reads with MiXCR, one entry per CDR3 protein. Among 62,000 or so distinct CDR3 sequences listed, 11% were seen once. Time point here: patch test 3, about 24 weeks after DPC sensitization. The treatment denotes: therapeutic diphenylcyclopropenone sensitization with weekly scalp DPC. The sample was whole blood, taken in connection with sensitization to the hapten diphenylcyclopropenone (DPC). These receptors were obtained from a woman in her thirties with alopecia areata. Some clones in this sample may be carry-over from other donors' samples.

This clonotype was recorded at least ten times. The rearrangement links TRBV25-1 to TRBJ1-4; 7 bases fit TRBD1. V shed 3 bases and J 7 bases; nucleotides not matched to a gene: 8. This CDR3 is 15 amino acids long. Germline V gene data show CDR1 as MGHDK and CDR2 as SYGVNS. The CDR3 protein is CASSDPDRVFEKLFF. DNA of the CDR3: TGTGCCAGCAGTGATCCCGACAGGGTTTTTGAAAAACTGTTTTTT.

The V call is TRBV7-6, the J call TRBJ1-6; no clear D gene. Trimming pared 5 bases from V and 10 bases from J, leaving 12 bases between. Germline assignment: CDR1 SGHVS and CDR2 FNYEAQ. The CDR3 consists of 13 residues. The CDR3 sequence is CASSPLPSSPLHF. CDR3 coding DNA: TGTGCCAGCAGCCCTCTCCCCTCCTCACCCCTCCACTTT. The variable domain in full, with the rest retrieved from reference TRBV7-6 and TRBJ1-6, is GAGVSQSPRYKVTKRGQDVALRCDPISGHVSLYWYRQALGQGPEFLTYFNYEAQQDKSGLPNDRFSAERPEGSISTLTIQRTEQRDSAMYRCASSPLPSSPLHFGNGTRLTVT.

The gene calls are TRBV9 and TRBJ2-3, with TRBD2 matching 7 bases. The CDR3 loop spans 20 amino acids. CDR1 SGDLS and CDR2 YYNGEE come from the germline V gene. The V gene end was trimmed by 0 bases and the J gene end by 1 base; junction bases not matched to a gene: 17. The CDR3 DNA reads TGTGCCAGCAGCGTAGGTGGTGGGATCGTTCGGGGGGTAGGCACAGATACGCAGTATTTT. It specifies CASSVGGGIVRGVGTDTQYF.

At least ten counts were recorded for this clonotype. The rearrangement joins TRBV20-1 to TRBJ2-3, with D perhaps matching TRBD2 (5 bases). Germline V CDR1 and CDR2: DFQATT, SNEGSKA (reference sequence). V lost 1 base to trimming and J lost 2 bases, with 16 bases between them. The CDR3 contains 16 residues. This CDR3 reads CSARGAWRRDTDTQYF. The CDR3 DNA follows: TGCAGTGCTAGAGGGGCTTGGCGACGGGACACAGATACGCAGTATTTT.

The rearrangement joins TRBV29-1 to TRBJ1-1, with D unresolved. CDR3 size: 11 residues. V lost 7 bases and J lost 5, with 11 bases in between. Per the germline V gene, CDR1 is SQVTM and CDR2 is ANQGSEA. DNA for the CDR3: TGCAGCGCAACCACGGATACTGAAGCTTTCTTT. This sequence encodes CSATTDTEAFF.

V gene TRBV6-2 or TRBV6-3 combines with J gene TRBJ1-2; no firm D call. Per the germline V gene, CDR1 is MNHEY and CDR2 is SVGEGT. The CDR3 has 12 amino acids. The V gene lost 4 bases and the J gene lost 2 bases, with 5 bases spanning the gap. The DNA of the CDR3 is TGTGCCAGCAGTTTTACGAACTATGGCTACACCTTC. It is translated as CASSFTNYGYTF.

V gene TRBV5-1 combines with J gene TRBJ2-1, with 9 positions matching TRBD2. Germline CDR1 and CDR2: SGHRS and YFSETQ. CDR3 length equals 14 residues. V dropped 3 bases and J dropped 8; count of bases not matched to a gene: 6. CDR3 region: CASSSGTSSDEQFF. As DNA, the CDR3 is TGCGCCAGCAGCTCCGGGACTAGCTCTGATGAGCAGTTCTTC.

This clonotype has a handful of counts. V gene TRBV5-8 combines with J gene TRBJ1-4; D is ambiguous. Germline CDR1 reads SGHTS; CDR2 reads YDEGEE. V was pared by 0 bases and J by 2 bases, with 8 bases between. The CDR3 totals 15 residues. The chain's CDR3 is CASSLGGYTNEKLFF. The CDR3 DNA reads TGTGCCAGCAGCTTGGGGGGTTACACTAATGAAAAACTGTTTTTT.

This clonotype was seen just once. CDR3: CATKIGAGANVLTF. CDR3 in DNA: TGTGCCACCAAGATCGGCGCTGGGGCCAACGTCCTGACTTTC. This chain links TRBV15 with TRBJ2-6, with D uncertain. V dropped 7 bases and J dropped 2 bases, with 9 bases sitting between them. CDR1 LNHNV and CDR2 YYDKDF come from the germline V gene (reference sequence). There are 14 residues in the CDR3.

The count of this clonotype is one. Being one base from a much bigger clone, this may be a read error. The chain links TRBV5-1 to TRBJ2-1; TRBD2 matches at 10 bases. The germline gives CDR1 SGHRS, CDR2 YFSETQ. The CDR3 covers 14 residues. V shed 1 base and J 6 bases; nucleotides not matched to a gene: 1. This CDR3 is CASSLTSGINEQFF. The CDR3 nucleotides read TGCGCCAGCAGCTTGACTAGCGGGATCAATGAGCAGTTCTTC.

The chain recombines TRBV29-1 with TRBJ2-3, with unresolved D. V dropped 6 bases and J dropped 2 bases, with 9 bases sitting between them. CDR1 and CDR2 (germline): SQVTM, ANQGSEA. The CDR3 contains 12 residues. The CDR3 region has the DNA TGCAGCGTCGCCGACATCACAGATACGCAGTATTTT. This encodes CSVADITDTQYF.

This chain uses TRBV20-1 with TRBJ2-5, with TRBD2 matching 9 bases. This CDR3 has 15 amino acids. Germline V gene data show CDR1 as DFQATT and CDR2 as SNEGSKA (reference sequence). V lost 0 bases, J lost 4 bases, and 6 bases stayed unmatched. CDR3 in amino acids: CSARDIAGASETQYF. The CDR3 bases are TGCAGTGCTAGAGATATAGCGGGAGCCTCAGAGACCCAGTACTTC.

A remark on this clonotype: One base away lies a much larger clone, so this may be a sequencing read error. In DNA, the CDR3 is TGTGCCGGCAATCCGGGACAGTCCTCCTACGAGCAGTACTTC. Amino acids: CAGNPGQSSYEQYF. J is TRBJ2-7 and V is TRBV5-8, with 7 bases fitting TRBD1. The CDR3 has 14 residues. Trimming at V came to 10 bases and at J to 0 bases, leaving 10 bases not matched to a gene. Germline CDR1 SGHTS, CDR2 YDEGEE.

This clonotype came up many times. V gene TRBV3-1 combines with J gene TRBJ2-2; D tentatively fits TRBD1 or TRBD2 (5 bases each). Trimming shortened V by 1 base and J by 0 bases, and 12 bases separated the two germline ends. The CDR3 loop spans 17 amino acids. From germline, CDR1 is LGHDT and CDR2 YNNKEL (reference sequence). The CDR3 region has the DNA TGTGCCAGCAGCCAAGTGGGGGTTTGGTCGAACACCGGGGAGCTGTTTTTT. It encodes CASSQVGVWSNTGELFF.

This clonotype was seen a few times. This chain connects TRBV7-9 to TRBJ2-3, with unresolved D. In germline, CDR1 is SEHNR, CDR2 FQNEAQ (reference sequence). This CDR3 is 11 amino acids long. The germline V and J ends were trimmed by 11 bases and 7 bases, with 13 bases remaining between them. This CDR3 reads CALGQFNTQYF. CDR3 nucleotide sequence: TGTGCCTTGGGCCAGTTTAATACGCAGTATTTT.

The chain employs TRBV2 and TRBJ1-3, with D unclear. The CDR3 sequence is 13 residues long. V gave up 11 bases and J gave up 3 bases, with 14 bases separating them. Germline lookup yields CDR1 SNHLY and CDR2 FYNNEI. The CDR3 DNA follows: TGTGCCTCCCCCCTTGAGGATGGAAACACCATATATTTT. This encodes CASPLEDGNTIYF.

V usage is TRBV6-5 and J usage is TRBJ2-3; D gene unclear. This CDR3 contains 11 residues. Looked up from germline, CDR1 is MNHEY and CDR2 is SVGAGI. V was pared by 5 bases and J by 6 bases, with 6 bases between. CDR3 nucleotides: TGTGCCAGCAGTACCATTGATACGCAGTATTTT. It codes for CASSTIDTQYF.

The rearrangement uses TRBV29-1 and TRBJ2-1, with a tentative D call TRBD2 (6 bases). CDR1 is SQVTM, CDR2 ANQGSEA, per germline. V shed 7 bases and J shed 9 bases, with 22 bases lying between them. This CDR3 comprises 14 residues. This chain's CDR3 is CSALAPPTIGEQFF. CDR3 DNA: TGCAGCGCCCTAGCGCCCCCCACAATCGGTGAGCAGTTCTTC.

In its sample, this clonotype was seen a few times. The chain carries TRBV5-4 and TRBJ2-1, with TRBD1 matching 7 bases. The V and J ends lost 3 bases and 4 bases, in that order; junction bases with no gene match: 1. The CDR3 sequence is 13 residues long. The V gene's germline CDR1 is SGHNT and CDR2 YYREEE (reference sequence). CDR3 DNA: TGTGCCAGCAGCTCGGGACAGTACAATGAGCAGTTCTTC. Encoded protein: CASSSGQYNEQFF.

V usage is TRBV19 and J usage is TRBJ1-2, with D hard to call. V dropped 6 bases and J dropped 2 bases, with 19 bases sitting between them. Germline V gene sequence: CDR1 LNHDA, CDR2 SQIVND (reference sequence). The CDR3 spans 16 residues. CDR3 DNA: TGTGCCAGTAGCCGATCGGAAGGTCCACTCAACTATGGCTACACCTTC. It is translated as CASSRSEGPLNYGYTF.

The V call is TRBV9, the J call TRBJ2-6; D is unclear. The V end was cut by 3 bases, the J end by 4 bases, with 8 bases between. This CDR3 has 14 residues. Germline CDR1 SGDLS, CDR2 YYNGEE. The CDR3 loop is CASSGYLGANVLTF. DNA for the CDR3: TGTGCCAGCAGCGGCTATTTGGGGGCCAACGTCCTGACTTTC.